This T cell receptor beta chain originates from a study of T cell repertoires in cytomegalovirus infection. The study, taken as a whole, reports: Adding up the frequency of public TCR beta families identified people who carried CMV plus the relevant HLA. Clonotype analysis showed dominance of the ex vivo response by HLA-C-restricted CMV-specific TCR beta clonotypes.

This clonotype was counted between two and nine times. Its antigen is not identified. The ends were cut back, 3 bases at V and 8 bases at J, with 13 bases in the middle. CDR1 and CDR2 (germline): MDHEN, SYDVKM. This CDR3 has 13 amino acids. Using its own MiXCR run on the reads, TCRdb lists one record per CDR3 protein. This table has more than 110,000 distinct CDR3 sequences, 25% to 35% appearing once. The source was CD8+ T cells from cultured PBMCs, collected from culture after CMV antigen stimulation. This chain uses TRBV28 with TRBJ1-1; no definite D call. This clonotype originated in a human donor in good health (CMV status not recorded). Some clones in this sample may be carry-over from other donors' samples. This CDR3 is CASSFKPGVEAFF. The CDR3 DNA reads as TGTGCCAGCAGTTTTAAACCCGGGGTCGAAGCTTTCTTT.